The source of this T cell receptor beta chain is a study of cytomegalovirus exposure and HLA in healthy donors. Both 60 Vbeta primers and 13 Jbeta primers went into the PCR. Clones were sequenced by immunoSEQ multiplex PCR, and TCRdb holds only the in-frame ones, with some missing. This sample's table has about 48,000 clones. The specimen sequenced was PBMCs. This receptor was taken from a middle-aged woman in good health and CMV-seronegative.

Written as DNA, the CDR3 is TGCGCCAGCAGCCACCACAGGGGAACTGAAGCTTTCTTT. It translates to CASSHHRGTEAFF. This chain connects TRBV4-1 to TRBJ1-1; the match to TRBD1 covers 7 bases. From germline, CDR1 is MGHRA and CDR2 YSYEKL. V lost 3 bases, J lost 5 bases, and 3 bases stayed unmatched. The CDR3 sequence is 13 residues long.